The 4 T cell receptor beta chains reported below all come from one sample, sequenced in a study of identical twins. TCRdb recomputed calls from the 5' RACE reads with MiXCR, one row per CDR3 protein. Found here are about 460,000 distinct CDR3 sequences, approximately 15% of them singletons; the top ten hold more than 0.5%. This same sample was also part of a study on yellow fever vaccine responses in identical twins.

Sequencing was carried out using CD4+ T cells sorted from blood. The origin of the receptors is a woman between 18 and 29 years old in good health.

In this sample, this clonotype turned up a few times. The V gene is TRBV5-5, the J gene TRBJ2-2; no firm D call. V shed 6 bases and J shed 4 bases, with 19 bases lying between them. CDR1 and CDR2 from the germline V gene are SGHKS and YYEKEE (reference sequence). This CDR3 is 16 amino acids long. The CDR3 nucleotides read TGTGCCAGCAACCCCGCCCAGCAATGGGGCACCGGGGAGCTGTTTTTT. Protein product: CASNPAQQWGTGELFF.

This clonotype has just a few counts. V gene TRBV5-6 combines with J gene TRBJ2-3; 8 bases fit TRBD1. V lost 3 bases to trimming and J lost 1 base; unmatched junction nucleotides: 4. This CDR3 contains 15 residues. CDR1 is SGHDT, CDR2 YYEEEE, per germline. CDR3 sequence (DNA): TGTGCCAGCAGCTGGGGACAGGTTCGCACAGATACGCAGTATTTT. Translating it yields CASSWGQVRTDTQYF.

This clonotype was seen just once. V and J are TRBV21-1 and TRBJ2-7; TRBD2, the D gene given by the table, was not confirmed from the DNA. TRBV21-1 is a known pseudogene. The CDR3 extends over 18 amino acids. The CDR3 loop is CASCIARVGGMSQMEQYF. In nucleotides, the CDR3 is TGTGCCAGCTGTATCGCCCGGGTGGGCGGGATGTCCCAGATGGAGCAGTACTTC.

CDR3 amino acids: CSASFGAWTTDTQYF. CDR3 nucleotides: TGCAGTGCTAGTTTTGGAGCATGGACTACAGATACGCAGTATTTT. The rearrangement uses TRBV20-1 and TRBJ2-3; weak D call: TRBD2 (5 bases). Germline V gene lookup returns CDR1 DFQATT and CDR2 SNEGSKA (reference sequence). Trimming shortened V by 3 bases and J by 3 bases, and 16 bases separated the two germline ends. The CDR3 length is 15 residues.